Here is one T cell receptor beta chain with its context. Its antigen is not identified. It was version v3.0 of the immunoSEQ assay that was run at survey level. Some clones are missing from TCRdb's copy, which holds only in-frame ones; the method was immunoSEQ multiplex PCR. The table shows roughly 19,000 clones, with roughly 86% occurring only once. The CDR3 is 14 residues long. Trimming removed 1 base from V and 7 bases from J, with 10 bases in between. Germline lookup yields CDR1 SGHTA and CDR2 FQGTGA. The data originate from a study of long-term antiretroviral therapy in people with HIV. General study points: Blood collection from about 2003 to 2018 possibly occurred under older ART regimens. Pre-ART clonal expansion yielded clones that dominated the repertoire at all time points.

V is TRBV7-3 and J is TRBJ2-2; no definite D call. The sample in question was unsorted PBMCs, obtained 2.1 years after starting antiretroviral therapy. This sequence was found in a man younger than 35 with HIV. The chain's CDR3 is CASSLKGIGGELFF. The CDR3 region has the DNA TGTGCCAGCAGCTTAAAAGGGATCGGCGGGGAGCTGTTTTTT.